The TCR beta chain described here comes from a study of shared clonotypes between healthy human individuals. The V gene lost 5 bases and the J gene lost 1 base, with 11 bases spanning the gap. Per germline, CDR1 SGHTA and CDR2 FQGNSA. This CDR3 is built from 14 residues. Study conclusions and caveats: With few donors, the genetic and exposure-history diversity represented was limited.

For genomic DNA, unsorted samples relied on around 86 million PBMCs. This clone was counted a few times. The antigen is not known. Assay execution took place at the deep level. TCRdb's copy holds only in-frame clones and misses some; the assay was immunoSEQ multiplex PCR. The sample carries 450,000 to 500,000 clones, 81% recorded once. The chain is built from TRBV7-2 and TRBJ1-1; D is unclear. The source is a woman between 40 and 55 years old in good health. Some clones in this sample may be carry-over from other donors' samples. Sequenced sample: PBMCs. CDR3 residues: CASSRGGWNTEAFF. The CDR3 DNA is TGTGCCAGCAGCAGAGGAGGGTGGAACACTGAAGCTTTCTTT.